This TCR beta chain was retrieved from a study of blood T cell repertoires in COVID-19 (TCRdb year 2020). For the wider study: Collaborator samples came from the United States, Italy and Spain and covered acute and convalescent phases of COVID-19. The material from the prospective study consisted of cDNA or gDNA derived from T cells, B-cell-depleted T cells, or PBMCs. Subjects who had been exposed to COVID-19, were actively infected with it, or had recovered from it provided the deeply sampled blood TCRbeta repertoires that made up the dataset. A freely available public database, intended as a resource for researchers studying the immune response to SARS-CoV-2, is where the repertoires were released. The samples were drawn from two sources: the first 160 participants of the ongoing ImmuneRACE study, and 950 to 1,500 subjects contributed by 6 global collaborators. A de-identified subject ID, COVID-19 status, age in years and sex were almost always included in the sample metadata. Where HLA class I and class II types were available, the types were taken from metadata supplied by the sample provider, not from assay-based typing.

CDR1 and CDR2, per the germline V gene, are SGHTA and FQGNSA. V ends up 4 bases short and J 7 bases short, with an unmatched junction base count of 6. From the cysteine through the phenylalanine, the CDR3 covers 14 amino acids. Only CDR3 DNA remains: 42 bases, in frame from the first base. The paper as a whole reports these results and caveats: How much clinical and demographic metadata was included differed by source and by participant, and the metadata was provided uncurated.

The collaborating institutions used their own protocols to collect whole blood in K2EDTA tubes. For TCRbeta analysis, collaborators shipped samples in one of three forms: frozen whole blood, isolated PBMCs, or DNA extracted from either of those sample types. In regard to this clone: Its antigen remains unidentified. Base quality data are lacking; no much larger clone is found one base away.

TCRbeta CDR3 regions were amplified from genomic DNA using the immunoSEQ Assay, a bias-controlled multiplex PCR. Under the source paper's analysis protocol: The number of nucleated cells in each sample was estimated from the amplification of reference gene primers within the assay. To quantify the absolute abundance of each unique TCRbeta CDR3 rearrangement, sequence reads were collapsed and filtered. For each sample, productive Simpson clonality was calculated as the square root of Simpson's diversity index over productive rearrangements. TCRdb's version of the immuneACCESS table is confined to in-frame rearrangements and falls short of the full clone set. An unresolved V gene accounts for under half of the shortfall where checked; the remainder is of unknown origin. Clonal size and the V and J genes are those of that table, whereas D and trimming came from the DNA. The sample data list approximately 130,000 clones, and around 85% of these were observed just once. In total, the top ten clones hold approximately 4.3% of the sample.

Material for sequencing was peripheral blood. This clonotype was obtained from a human donor in a cohort sampled during active COVID-19. Recombination linked TRBV7-2 to TRBJ2-2; 7 central bases correspond to TRBD2. The CDR3 region has the sequence CASSSAGGGGELFF. Here is the DNA: TGTGCCAGCAGCTCAGCTGGGGGGGGCGGGGAGCTGTTTTTT.